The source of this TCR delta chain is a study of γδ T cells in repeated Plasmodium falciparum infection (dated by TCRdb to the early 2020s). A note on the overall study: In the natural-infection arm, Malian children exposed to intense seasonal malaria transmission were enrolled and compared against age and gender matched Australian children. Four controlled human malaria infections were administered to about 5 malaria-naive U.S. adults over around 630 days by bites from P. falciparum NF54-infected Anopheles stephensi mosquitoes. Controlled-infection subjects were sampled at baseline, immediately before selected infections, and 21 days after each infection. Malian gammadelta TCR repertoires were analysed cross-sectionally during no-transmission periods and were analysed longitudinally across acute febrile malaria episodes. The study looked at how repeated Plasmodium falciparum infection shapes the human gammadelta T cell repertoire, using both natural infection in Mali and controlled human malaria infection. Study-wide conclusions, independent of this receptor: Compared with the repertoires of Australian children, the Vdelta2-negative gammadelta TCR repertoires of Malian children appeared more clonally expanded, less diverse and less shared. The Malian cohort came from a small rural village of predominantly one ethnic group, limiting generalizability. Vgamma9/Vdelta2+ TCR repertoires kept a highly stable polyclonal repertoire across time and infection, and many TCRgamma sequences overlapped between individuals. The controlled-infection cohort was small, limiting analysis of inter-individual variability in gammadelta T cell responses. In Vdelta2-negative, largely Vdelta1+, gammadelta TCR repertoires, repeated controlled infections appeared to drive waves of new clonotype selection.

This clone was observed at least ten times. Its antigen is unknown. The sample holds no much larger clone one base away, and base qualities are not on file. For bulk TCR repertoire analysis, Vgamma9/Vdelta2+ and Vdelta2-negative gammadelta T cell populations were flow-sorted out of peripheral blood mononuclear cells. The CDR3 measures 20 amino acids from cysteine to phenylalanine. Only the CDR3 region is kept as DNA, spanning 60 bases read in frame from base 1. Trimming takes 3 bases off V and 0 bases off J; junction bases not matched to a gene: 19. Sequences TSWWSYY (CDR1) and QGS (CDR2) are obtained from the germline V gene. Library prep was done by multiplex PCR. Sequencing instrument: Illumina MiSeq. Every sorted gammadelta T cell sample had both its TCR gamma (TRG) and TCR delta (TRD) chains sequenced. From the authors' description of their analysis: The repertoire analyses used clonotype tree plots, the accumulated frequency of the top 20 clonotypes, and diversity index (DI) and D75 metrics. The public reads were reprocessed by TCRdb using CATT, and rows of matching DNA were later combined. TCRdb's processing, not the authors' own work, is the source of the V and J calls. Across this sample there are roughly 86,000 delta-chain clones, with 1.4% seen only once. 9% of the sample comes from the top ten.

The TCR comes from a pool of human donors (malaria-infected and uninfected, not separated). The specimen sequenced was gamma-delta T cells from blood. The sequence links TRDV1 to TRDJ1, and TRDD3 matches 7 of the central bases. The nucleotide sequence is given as TGTGCTCTTGGGGATTTAACTGACGCCTACTGGGGAATGTACACCGATAAACTCATCTTT. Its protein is CALGDLTDAYWGMYTDKLIF.